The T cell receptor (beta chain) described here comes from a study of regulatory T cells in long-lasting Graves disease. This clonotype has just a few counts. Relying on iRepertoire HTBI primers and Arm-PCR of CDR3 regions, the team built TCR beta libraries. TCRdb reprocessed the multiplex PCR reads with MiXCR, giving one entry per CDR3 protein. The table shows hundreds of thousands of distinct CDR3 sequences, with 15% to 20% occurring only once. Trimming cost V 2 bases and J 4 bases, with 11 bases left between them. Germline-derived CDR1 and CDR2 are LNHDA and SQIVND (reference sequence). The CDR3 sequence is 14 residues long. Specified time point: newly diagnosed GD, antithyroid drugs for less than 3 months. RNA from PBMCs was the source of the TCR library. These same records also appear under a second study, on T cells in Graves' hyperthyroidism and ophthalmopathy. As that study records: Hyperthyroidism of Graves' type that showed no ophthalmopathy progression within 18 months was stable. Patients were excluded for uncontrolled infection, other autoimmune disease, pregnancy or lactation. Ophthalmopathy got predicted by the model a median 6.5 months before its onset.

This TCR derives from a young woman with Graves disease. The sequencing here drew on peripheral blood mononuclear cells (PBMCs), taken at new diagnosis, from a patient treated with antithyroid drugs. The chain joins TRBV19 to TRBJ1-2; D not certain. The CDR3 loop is CASSIQASPYGYTF. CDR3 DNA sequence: TGTGCCAGTAGTATACAGGCCTCACCCTATGGCTACACCTTC.